This TCR beta chain was recorded in a study of T-cell reconstitution after alpha-beta-depleted transplantation in children. Study-wide results and limits: Newly produced T cells mostly accounted for T-cell counts and diversity one year post-transplant. Alpha-beta T cells present about two months after transplant were reported to originate from several hundred expanded graft clones. The high TCRbeta diversity at day 60 in some patients came from surviving recipient T cells and thymic progenitors.

Library preparation (for TCRbeta) was performed with unique molecular identifiers. TCRdb redid the calling of the PCR reads with MiXCR, one entry per CDR3 protein. The table has over 150,000 distinct CDR3 sequences, 5% to 7.5% seen once. This clonotype was picked up many times. What it recognizes is unknown. The CDR3 consists of 14 residues. The V gene's germline CDR1 is SGHRS and CDR2 YFSETQ. Trimming shortened V by 2 bases and J by 3 bases, and 12 bases separated the two germline ends. The sample here was PBMCs, taken before TCRalphabeta/CD19-depleted stem cell transplant. V gene TRBV5-1 combines with J gene TRBJ2-7; D perhaps matches TRBD1 (6 bases). This TCR was recovered from a girl less than two years old with combined immunodeficiency, due to receive a stem cell transplant. In DNA, the CDR3 is TGCGCCAGCAGCTTCGGGACACAACTCTACGAGCAGTACTTC. It is translated as CASSFGTQLYEQYF.